The clone carrying this T cell receptor beta chain was counted many times. Its antigen is still unknown. The sample originates from a study of T cell repertoires in cytomegalovirus infection. Background on the study: Carrying CMV and the relevant HLA type showed in public TCR beta signatures. General study points: HLA-C-restricted CMV clonotypes gave the most frequent clonotype in two of eight donors. Cumulative public TCR beta family frequency identified CMV carriers with the relevant HLA.

One entry per CDR3 protein results from TCRdb running MiXCR on the reads. The sample carries about 400,000 distinct CDR3 sequences, 15% to 20% recorded once. V was cut by 6 bases and J by 7 bases, with 15 bases left in between. CDR3 size: 13 residues. The sequencing input was PBMCs. The chain couples TRBV12-3 or TRBV12-4 to TRBJ2-5; TRBD2 is a possible D gene (6 bases). This receptor was taken from a human donor in good health (CMV status not recorded). Some clones in this sample may be carry-over from other donors' samples. CDR3: CASSRREALTQYF. The CDR3 DNA sequence: TGTGCCAGCAGCCGGAGGGAAGCCCTGACCCAGTACTTC.